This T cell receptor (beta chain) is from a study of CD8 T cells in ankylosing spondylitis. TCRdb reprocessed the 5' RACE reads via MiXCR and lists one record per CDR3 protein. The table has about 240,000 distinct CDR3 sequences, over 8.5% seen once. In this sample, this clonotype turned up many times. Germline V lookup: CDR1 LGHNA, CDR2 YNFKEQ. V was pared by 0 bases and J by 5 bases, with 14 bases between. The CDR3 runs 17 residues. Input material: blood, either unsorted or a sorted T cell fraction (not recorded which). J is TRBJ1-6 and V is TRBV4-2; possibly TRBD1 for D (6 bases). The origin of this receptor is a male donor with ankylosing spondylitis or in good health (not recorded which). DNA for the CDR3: TGTGCCAGCAGCCAAGATTCACAGGGACTGGATAATTCACCCCTCCACTTT. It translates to CASSQDSQGLDNSPLHF.